These 5 T cell receptor beta chains came from one sample sequenced in a study of T cells in Graves' hyperthyroidism and ophthalmopathy. Using RNA transcripts as the source, TCR beta CDR3 regions were amplified. Using the HTBI primer set, a first-round RT-PCR was run on the TCR CDR3. TCRdb reanalysed the multiplex PCR reads using MiXCR and keeps one entry per CDR3 protein. The sample records around 600,000 distinct CDR3 sequences, 12% to 15% being singletons. Material for sequencing was blood. These receptors were taken from a woman aged 18-30 years with Graves' ophthalmopathy.

This clonotype was found a few times. One base away lies a much larger clone, so this may be a sequencing read error. The CDR3 is CASRNRLAVPYNEQFF. CDR3 in DNA: TGTGCCAGCAGAAACCGACTAGCGGTCCCCTACAATGAGCAGTTCTTC. The rearrangement links TRBV27 to TRBJ2-1, with 9 nucleotides matching TRBD2. The CDR3 consists of 16 residues. V gave up 6 bases and J gave up 2 bases; unmatched junction bases: 8. Germline V gene lookup returns CDR1 MNHEY and CDR2 SMNVEV (reference sequence).

In this sample, this clonotype turned up a few times. The V and J genes are TRBV29-1 and TRBJ2-1; 10 positions match TRBD2. Germline-derived CDR1 and CDR2 are SQVTM and ANQGSEA. This CDR3 is built from 15 residues. J lost 0 bases, V lost 7 bases, and 6 bases had no gene match. CDR3 protein: CSGYSGRLSYNEQFF. As DNA, the CDR3 is TGCAGCGGATATAGCGGGAGGCTCTCCTACAATGAGCAGTTCTTC.

This clonotype was counted at least ten times. The chain recombines TRBV27 with TRBJ2-1; no clear D gene. Germline V gene data show CDR1 as MNHEY and CDR2 as SMNVEV (reference sequence). The CDR3 covers 12 residues. V shed 8 bases and J shed 7 bases, with 12 bases lying between them. CDR3 DNA sequence: TGTGCCAGCTGCTCTCGGGTGAATGAGCAGTTCTTC. Protein: CASCSRVNEQFF.

This clonotype was seen at least ten times. This chain joins TRBV20-1 and TRBJ2-5; D remains unclear. Germline V gives CDR1 DFQATT, CDR2 SNEGSKA (reference sequence). V was cut by 1 base and J by 5 bases, with 11 bases left in between. The CDR3 has 13 amino acids. For the CDR3, the DNA is TGCAGTGCTAGAGGGTATTTGGGGGAGACCCAGTACTTC. Its protein is CSARGYLGETQYF.

The table lists this clonotype with many counts. This chain connects TRBV6-1 to TRBJ2-7, with D maybe TRBD2 (5 bases). V was clipped by 7 bases and J by 2 bases, with 12 bases between them. Germline CDR1 is MNHNS and CDR2 is SASEGT. The CDR3 is made up of 13 amino acids. In DNA, the CDR3 is TGTGCCAGCAATCCGGGAACTCCCTACGAGCAGTACTTC. It encodes CASNPGTPYEQYF.